This T cell receptor (beta chain) was observed in a study of immune evolution from preneoplasia to lung adenocarcinoma. In the case of this clone: Its antigen is still unknown.

Between about 2013 and 2018, patients underwent resection in Japan or China. The table came from immunoSEQ multiplex PCR; TCRdb's copy has only in-frame clones and leaves some out. The profile shows more than 25,000 clones, 65% to 75% of them singletons. Study-wide results and limits: Top clone share appeared to fall from AAH through AIS, MIA, adenocarcinoma.

The specimen was FFPE invasive lung adenocarcinoma tissue. This clonotype was sampled from a person aged 55 to 75 with invasive lung adenocarcinoma. Some clones in this sample may be carry-over from other donors' samples.

Here the CDR3 DNA reads TGTGCCAGCAGCCGAGGGACAGTCTCACCCTACGAGCAGTACTTC. This gives the protein CASSRGTVSPYEQYF. The chain couples TRBV27 to TRBJ2-7, with 7 positions matching TRBD1. CDR3 length: 15 amino acids. Trimming removed 6 bases from V and 2 bases from J; junction bases left unmatched: 10. The germline V gene encodes CDR1 MNHEY and CDR2 SMNVEV (reference sequence).